The 3 T cell receptor beta chains listed next were all sequenced from one sample in a study of cytomegalovirus exposure and HLA in healthy donors. Method: immunoSEQ multiplex PCR; TCRdb's copy keeps in-frame clones and lacks some. This table holds a few hundred thousand clones, around 90% found once. The sequencing input was PBMCs. The receptors originated from a woman under 30 in good health and CMV-seronegative.

V is TRBV6-5 and J is TRBJ1-2; 7 bases match TRBD1. The CDR3 spans 14 residues. V was clipped by 6 bases and J by 2 bases; unmatched bases: 6. Germline V CDR1 and CDR2: MNHEY, SVGAGI. Here the CDR3 DNA reads TGTGCCAGCAGAGGGGACAGCTCAAACTATGGCTACACCTTC. It is translated as CASRGDSSNYGYTF.

Concerning this clone itself: The same CDR3 arises from other DNA sequences in this sample as well. This chain uses TRBV28 with TRBJ2-1, with D maybe TRBD1 (5 bases). Germline lookup yields CDR1 MDHEN and CDR2 SYDVKM. The V end was cut by 2 bases, the J end by 0 bases, with 8 bases between. This CDR3 region has 15 residues. CDR3: CASSLTGSSYNEQFF. CDR3 nucleotides: TGTGCCAGCAGTTTAACAGGTAGCTCCTACAATGAGCAGTTCTTC.

J is TRBJ1-6 and V is TRBV28; tentative D call: TRBD1 (5 bases). Germline-derived CDR1 and CDR2 are MDHEN and SYDVKM. V was pared by 6 bases and J by 9 bases, with 9 bases between. The CDR3 covers 12 residues. This chain's CDR3 is CASSQGGSPLHF. The CDR3 DNA is TGTGCCAGCAGCCAGGGTGGTTCACCCCTCCACTTT.